This TCR beta chain appears in the sequencing data of a study of CD8+ T cells in alopecia areata (dated by TCRdb to 2017 to 2018). Context from the whole study: The treated patients took part in an open-label pilot trial in which moderate-to-severe alopecia areata was treated with oral tofacitinib at 5 to 10 mg twice daily. Tofacitinib was given for 6 to 18 months, followed by 6 months of follow-up off drug to assess delayed response and recurrence. For the treated patients, the SALT score, which quantifies what percentage of scalp surface area is affected, served as the measure of disease severity. High-throughput TCRbeta sequencing was used to examine T cell clonal expansion in alopecia areata in both the C3H/HeJ mouse model and human patients. In humans, TCRbeta sequencing was performed on scalp tissue and on sorted CD4+ and CD8+ peripheral blood T cells from healthy controls and from patients with patchy or totalis/universalis alopecia areata. Biopsies were taken from tofacitinib-treated patients at baseline and at 4 and 24 weeks of treatment, and a later scalp biopsy was taken in several of the tofacitinib-treated patients. Clonality in the scalp was compared among normal scalp (n=4), patchy alopecia areata scalp (n=8), and alopecia totalis/universalis scalp (n=8). RNA was obtained with the PAXgene miRNA kit for fixed scalp, the miRNeasy kit for PBMCs, and the RNeasy kit for mouse skin. TCRbeta CDR3 regions were amplified by immunoSEQ multiplex PCR using 35 Vbeta forward and 13 Jbeta reverse primers.

This clone was seen more than once but under ten times. Its antigen is still unknown. No much larger clonotype is one base removed from it; base qualities were not supplied. Overall study outcomes, separate from this receptor: Many expanded lesional clones were found to persist in scalp and blood during tofacitinib treatment, and relapse after treatment cessation may be partly explained by this persistence. Shared TCR sequences between patients were less evident than in mice, which may be partly attributable to HLA diversity in the patient population. Compared with normal scalp, lesional scalp had higher clonality and more expanded CD8+ clones, particularly in alopecia totalis/universalis, a pattern that suggests antigenic drive. Tofacitinib significantly decreased scalp clonality and the number of expanded CD8+ clones among the top 100 scalp clones. Because the treated cohort was small and had only one nonresponder, larger studies are needed to examine links between baseline CD8+ expansion and response. Scalp TCR repertoire analysis is complicated because resident alphabeta T cells in normal human skin are also sequenced, whereas mouse skin is dominated by gammadelta T cells.

According to the study, the label for this sample's treatment or condition signals: oral pan-JAK inhibitor, 5-10 mg twice daily. Lesional scalp punch biopsies and peripheral blood were obtained from alopecia areata patients. PBMCs were isolated by density centrifugation and stained for CD3, CD4 and CD8, and CD4+ and CD8+ T cells were sorted on a FACSAria. The library was produced with the immunoSEQ multiplex PCR assay. For TCR sequencing, RNA was extracted from every sample and reverse transcribed into cDNA to serve as template. SuperScript III was used for first-strand cDNA synthesis, primed with a 2:1 mix of oligo-dT and random hexamers. A synthetic immune receptor repertoire was used to assess amplification bias, and residual bias was removed computationally. The original methods were these. After raw reads were preprocessed to remove errors, the CDR3 was defined following IMGT conventions as running from the conserved cysteine to phenylalanine. Clonality was computed as 1 minus the Shannon entropy, with the entropy normalized by log2 of the number of productive unique TCRs. Whether each scalp clone was CD4 or CD8 was inferred by checking scalp TCRbeta sequences against the CD4 and CD8 repertoires from sorted blood. TCRdb obtained this table from immuneACCESS and retained in-frame rearrangements with V and J assigned. These tables miss some clones; where compared with another copy, unresolved V genes account for less than half of the shortfall, and the remainder is unexplained. V, J and clone size are those of that table, while D and trimming were read from the DNA. Across this sample there are roughly 200,000 clones, with less than 45% seen only once. The biggest ten clones account for around 2.8% of the sample.

Spanning cysteine to phenylalanine, the CDR3 consists of 13 amino acids. Kept here is only the CDR3 DNA, which spans 39 bases and is read in frame from base 1. CDR1 and CDR2 (SQVTM, ANQGSEA) derive from the germline V gene. A distance of 13 bases separates the germline ends of V and J, which lose 0 bases and 8 bases respectively. The chain is assembled from TRBV29-1 and TRBJ1-2, with TRBD1 as a weak D call on 5 bases. Source: CD4+ T cells sorted from blood, taken around week 36, from a patient treated with tofacitinib. This receptor was taken from a human donor with alopecia areata. The CDR3 protein is CSVEEQPGGGYTF. The nucleotide sequence is given as TGCAGCGTTGAAGAACAACCGGGGGGAGGCTACACCTTC. This CDR3, with the reference TRBV29-1 and TRBJ1-2 proteins standing in past its ends, gives the full variable domain SAVISQKPSRDICQRGTSLTIQCQVDSQVTMMFWYRQQPGQSLTLIATANQGSEATYESGFVIDKFPISRPNLTFSTLTVSNMSPEDSSIYLCSVEEQPGGGYTFGSGTRLTVV.